A selection of T cell receptor beta chains follows, all from one sample in a study of post-analysis software for immune sequencing data. TCRdb re-analysed the PCR reads in MiXCR, keeping a single row per CDR3 protein. This table holds about 770,000 distinct CDR3 sequences, more than 45% found once. Sequenced input: blood. The source is a girl between 10 and 17 years old with multiple sclerosis. Both conserved end residues are part of each CDR3. A D gene is named only where the DNA matches it firmly. Where a row states a size, it is once, few, many or the class of an expanded clone; other rows omit it.

CDR3nt	CDR3aa	v_gene	d_gene	j_gene	abundance
TGTGCCACCAGGGATTTATCGGGGCGAGGCTACACCTTC	CATRDLSGRGYTF	TRBV24-1	.	TRBJ1-2	.
TGTGCCAGCAGCCCCGGACAGAGTAGCTCCTACAATGAGCAGTTCTTC	CASSPGQSSSYNEQFF	TRBV5-4	.	TRBJ2-1	once
TGCGCCAGCAGCTATTTGGGTGTAGGTGAGCAGTTCTTC	CASSYLGVGEQFF	TRBV5-1	.	TRBJ2-1	.
TGTGCCAGCAGCCCGCGCCTAGCGCGGTCCCCAAACAATGAGCAGTTCTTC	CASSPRLARSPNNEQFF	TRBV7-6	.	TRBJ2-1	.
TGTGCCAGCAGCCCACTCTCTGGGGCCAACGTCCTGACTTTC	CASSPLSGANVLTF	TRBV27	.	TRBJ2-6	many
TGTGCCAGCAGTGCCGGGAATAGCAATCAGCCCCAGCATTTT	CASSAGNSNQPQHF	TRBV12-3/TRBV12-4	.	TRBJ1-5	few
TGTGCCAGCAGGGAAGGAAGAGGGAGTGAGCAGTTCTTC	CASREGRGSEQFF	TRBV2	.	TRBJ2-1	.
TGCAGTGGTGAAGTGTGGGAACATATCGATGAGCAGTTCTTC	CSGEVWEHIDEQFF	TRBV20-1	.	TRBJ2-1	.
TGTGCCACCAGCAGAGATCCAGGTAGACGAGGGACCCAGTACTTC	CATSRDPGRRGTQYF	TRBV15	.	TRBJ2-5	.
TGCGCCAGCAGCGGGACTCTAGCGGGTGACTCCTACAATGAGCAGTTCTTC	CASSGTLAGDSYNEQFF	TRBV5-1	TRBD2	TRBJ2-1	few
TGTGCCAGCAGTTTAGCTGCGAATGAGCAGTTCTTC	CASSLAANEQFF	TRBV12-3/TRBV12-4	.	TRBJ2-1	.
TGTGCCAGCAGCTTATCCCCCCTACCGGGAGAAGAGCAGTTCTTC	CASSLSPLPGEEQFF	TRBV7-2	.	TRBJ2-1	.
TGTGCCGGGACAGGGGGAGAGACCCAGTACTTC	CAGTGGETQYF	TRBV30	TRBD1	TRBJ2-5	.
TGTGCCAGCAGTTATTATAGTACAGGGGTCTATAATTCACCCCTCCACTTT	CASSYYSTGVYNSPLHF	TRBV6-5	TRBD1	TRBJ1-6	few
TGTGCCAGCAGTTACTCAAATCAGCCCCGGCATTTT	CASSYSNQPRHF	TRBV6-2/TRBV6-3	.	TRBJ1-5	.
TGTGCCAGCAGTTTAAACGGGAGAAGCTACGAGCAGTACTTC	CASSLNGRSYEQYF	TRBV27	.	TRBJ2-7	.
TGTGCCAGCAGCTTAGAGTTAGGGGTTGGCTCCCAAGAGACCCAGTACTTC	CASSLELGVGSQETQYF	TRBV13	.	TRBJ2-5	few
TGTGCCAGCAGTTACTCCCGGGACTGGAGCTCCTACAATGAGCAGTTCTTC	CASSYSRDWSSYNEQFF	TRBV6-5	.	TRBJ2-1	.
TGTGCCAGCAGTAAGGTTACCGTCGCCTCCTCCTACAATGAGCAGTTCTTC	CASSKVTVASSYNEQFF	TRBV12-3/TRBV12-4	.	TRBJ2-1	.
TGTGCCAGTAGTACGACCGTGCTAGCGAACTACAATGAGCAGTTCTTC	CASSTTVLANYNEQFF	TRBV19	.	TRBJ2-1	.
TGTGCCAGCTCGGGGGGGGTTTATGCTTTCTTT	CASSGGVYAFF	TRBV7-2	.	TRBJ1-1	few
TGTGCCACCAGTGATTTGAGGTTGGGAAACATTCAGTACTTC	CATSDLRLGNIQYF	TRBV24-1	.	TRBJ2-4	.
TGTGCCACCAGCAGAGATATAGGGACGGCCATTCAGGATTCACCCCTCCACTTT	CATSRDIGTAIQDSPLHF	TRBV15	.	TRBJ1-6	.
TGTGCCAGCAGCTCCAGACGGACAGGGGGTCAGCCCCAGCATTTT	CASSSRRTGGQPQHF	TRBV7-8	TRBD1	TRBJ1-5	.
TGTGCCAGCAGGCCCTATCTAGGCACTGAAGCTTTCTTT	CASRPYLGTEAFF	TRBV11-3	.	TRBJ1-1	.
TGCAGCGTTTCTCGGAGCGGGAGCCCTAACAATGAGCAGTTCTTC	CSVSRSGSPNNEQFF	TRBV29-1	TRBD2	TRBJ2-1	.
TGCGCCAGCAGCGACGGGGAGGGCTACGAGCAGTACTTC	CASSDGEGYEQYF	TRBV5-1	TRBD2	TRBJ2-7	.
TGCAGTGCTAGTTCGATTGAGAGTTACAATGAGCAGTTCTTC	CSASSIESYNEQFF	TRBV20-1	.	TRBJ2-1	many
TGCAGTGCTAGGGTTCCGGGTAAGAATGAGCAGTTCTTC	CSARVPGKNEQFF	TRBV20-1	.	TRBJ2-1	few
TGTGCCAGCAGCTCGAGACTAGCGGGAGCTGTAGATACGCAGTATTTT	CASSSRLAGAVDTQYF	TRBV5-6	TRBD2	TRBJ2-3	.
TGTGCCAGCACCCGAGCAGGCAGCAATCAGCCCCAGCATTTT	CASTRAGSNQPQHF	TRBV6-6	.	TRBJ1-5	.
TGTGCCGCAGCCCCAGGGGCCGGACGAGATAATTCACCCCTCCACTTT	CAAAPGAGRDNSPLHF	TRBV6-5	.	TRBJ1-6	few
TGTGCCAGCTCCGCGGCGAGGCGGGGGGATGAGCAGTTCTTC	CASSAARRGDEQFF	TRBV12-3/TRBV12-4	TRBD2	TRBJ2-1	.
TGTGCTAGTGGTCTCCCCCCCACCGGGGAGCTGTTTTTT	CASGLPPTGELFF	TRBV12-5	.	TRBJ2-2	few
TGCAGTGCTAGGGGATATAGCGGGGGCACCTACGAGCAGTACTTC	CSARGYSGGTYEQYF	TRBV20-1	TRBD2	TRBJ2-7	few
TGCAGTGCTAGAGGGGTGCTCTACGAGCAGTACTTC	CSARGVLYEQYF	TRBV20-1	.	TRBJ2-7	few
TGTGCCAGCAGCTTAGTGTTGGAGATCGGCACAGATACGCAGTATTTT	CASSLVLEIGTDTQYF	TRBV7-8	.	TRBJ2-3	few
TGCGCCAGCAGCCAAGGAATTGGGGGAGGGCCCCACAATGAGCAGTTCTTC	CASSQGIGGGPHNEQFF	TRBV4-1	TRBD2	TRBJ2-1	.
TGTGCCAGCAGTCCGAGACTAGCGGGAGGCCAACCCTACGAGCAGTACTTC	CASSPRLAGGQPYEQYF	TRBV27	TRBD2	TRBJ2-7	.
TGCGCCAGCAGCCAGTTTGTTGGGACAGAATACACAGATACGCAGTATTTT	CASSQFVGTEYTDTQYF	TRBV4-3	TRBD1	TRBJ2-3	.
TGTGCCAGCAGCAGAACAGGGGGCGCGAATGGCTACACCTTC	CASSRTGGANGYTF	TRBV7-2	TRBD1	TRBJ1-2	.
TGTGCCAGCAGTGAAGATACTAGCGGGGGGTACAATGAGCAGTTCTTC	CASSEDTSGGYNEQFF	TRBV6-1	TRBD2	TRBJ2-1	.
TGTGCCAGCAGTTTAGTCCAGCGGCGTCAATACGAGCAGTACTTC	CASSLVQRRQYEQYF	TRBV27	.	TRBJ2-7	.
TGTGCCAGCAGTGCCCAGGGTGGTCAGCCCCAGCATTTT	CASSAQGGQPQHF	TRBV2	.	TRBJ1-5	.
TGCAGTGCTAGGGCCGACACTGAAGCTTTCTTT	CSARADTEAFF	TRBV20-1	.	TRBJ1-1	.
TGTGCCAGCAGAGAAGACGTGGACGAGCAGTACTTC	CASREDVDEQYF	TRBV6-6	.	TRBJ2-7	few
TGTGCCAGCAGCCAAGGGGGCGTAGATACGCAGTATTTT	CASSQGGVDTQYF	TRBV3-1	.	TRBJ2-3	.
TGCAGTGCTCCCGGACCCAGACGGGATGGCTACACCTTC	CSAPGPRRDGYTF	TRBV20-1	.	TRBJ1-2	.
TGCAGCGTTCGAACAGGGGGCACCTATGGCTACACCTTC	CSVRTGGTYGYTF	TRBV29-1	TRBD1	TRBJ1-2	.
TGTGCCAGCAGTTTTGGCCGACCGGGGTATCAAGGTAATGAGCAGTTCTTC	CASSFGRPGYQGNEQFF	TRBV27	.	TRBJ2-1	.
TGTGCCAGCAGTTTATCGGGACAGGGTTATTACGAGCAGTACTTC	CASSLSGQGYYEQYF	TRBV12-3/TRBV12-4	TRBD1	TRBJ2-7	few
TGTGCCAGCAGCTTAGAAGGGACTAGCGGGACGGATGAGCAGTTCTTC	CASSLEGTSGTDEQFF	TRBV7-2	TRBD2	TRBJ2-1	.